Listed below are T cell receptor beta chains from one sample, sequenced in a study of blood T cell repertoires in COVID-19. The repertoire was sequenced with immunoSEQ multiplex PCR; TCRdb's copy has only in-frame clones and lacks some. The sample carries tens of thousands of clones, more than 65% recorded once. Sequenced input: peripheral blood. Receptors originate from a man aged 80 or over with active or convalescent COVID-19. The CDR3 runs from the conserved cysteine through the conserved F or W. D genes are given only for firm matches. Size is stated for part of the rows, as once, few or many counts, or as a class when the clone is expanded.

d_gene: TRBD2
abundance: -
j_gene: TRBJ2-7
v_gene: TRBV5-4
CDR3aa: CASSFPSGSGEQYF
CDR3nt: TGTGCCAGCAGCTTTCCTAGCGGGAGTGGCGAGCAGTACTTC

d_gene: -
abundance: -
j_gene: TRBJ1-2
v_gene: TRBV6-5
CDR3aa: CASTVTRYGYTF
CDR3nt: TGTGCCAGCACGGTGACTAGGTATGGCTACACCTTC

d_gene: TRBD1
abundance: few
j_gene: TRBJ2-7
v_gene: TRBV4-3
CDR3aa: CASSQYFYGTGRDEQYF
CDR3nt: TGCGCCAGCAGCCAATATTTCTACGGGACAGGGCGGGACGAGCAGTACTTC

d_gene: TRBD2
abundance: -
j_gene: TRBJ2-3
v_gene: TRBV7-2
CDR3aa: CASSLGPLAGLTDTQYF
CDR3nt: TGTGCCAGCAGCTTAGGGCCCCTAGCGGGGCTGACAGATACGCAGTATTTT

d_gene: TRBD2
abundance: once
j_gene: TRBJ2-7
v_gene: TRBV28
CDR3aa: CASSLAGGAAYEQYF
CDR3nt: TGTGCCAGCAGTTTAGCGGGAGGTGCGGCCTACGAGCAGTACTTC

d_gene: -
abundance: -
j_gene: TRBJ1-1
v_gene: TRBV15
CDR3aa: CATSTRGFANTEAFF
CDR3nt: TGTGCCACCAGCACCAGGGGTTTTGCGAACACTGAAGCTTTCTTT

d_gene: -
abundance: -
j_gene: TRBJ2-2
v_gene: TRBV5-5
CDR3aa: CASSLFGHLSGELFF
CDR3nt: TGTGCCAGCAGCTTGTTCGGACACCTCTCCGGGGAGCTGTTTTTT

d_gene: TRBD2
abundance: -
j_gene: TRBJ2-7
v_gene: TRBV7-9
CDR3aa: CASSSEKWAGGPYEQYF
CDR3nt: TGTGCCAGCAGCTCAGAGAAGTGGGCGGGAGGACCCTACGAGCAGTACTTC

d_gene: -
abundance: -
j_gene: TRBJ2-3
v_gene: TRBV29-1
CDR3aa: CSVVRVAGDTQYF
CDR3nt: TGCAGCGTTGTTAGGGTCGCGGGAGATACGCAGTATTTT

d_gene: TRBD1
abundance: -
j_gene: TRBJ2-3
v_gene: TRBV6-5
CDR3aa: CASSKTGGRTDTQYF
CDR3nt: TGTGCCAGCAGTAAGACAGGGGGCAGGACAGATACGCAGTATTTT

d_gene: TRBD2
abundance: -
j_gene: TRBJ2-3
v_gene: TRBV2
CDR3aa: CASRPGTSPTDTQYF
CDR3nt: TGTGCCAGCAGACCCGGGACTAGCCCCACAGATACGCAGTATTTT

d_gene: TRBD1
abundance: once
j_gene: TRBJ2-5
v_gene: TRBV6-2/TRBV6-3
CDR3aa: CASSAYSGTEQETQYF
CDR3nt: TGTGCCAGCAGCGCGTATTCCGGGACAGAACAAGAGACCCAGTACTTC

d_gene: -
abundance: -
j_gene: TRBJ1-1
v_gene: TRBV12-3/TRBV12-4
CDR3aa: CASSFAPDTEAFF
CDR3nt: TGTGCCAGCAGTTTCGCCCCGGACACTGAAGCTTTCTTT

d_gene: -
abundance: -
j_gene: TRBJ2-1
v_gene: TRBV4-3
CDR3aa: CASSQDATDYNEQFF
CDR3nt: TGCGCCAGCAGCCAAGACGCGACTGACTACAATGAGCAGTTCTTC

d_gene: TRBD1
abundance: -
j_gene: TRBJ2-1
v_gene: TRBV5-1
CDR3aa: CASSSTGGTYNEQFF
CDR3nt: TGCGCCAGCAGCTCAACAGGGGGCACTTACAATGAGCAGTTCTTC

d_gene: TRBD1
abundance: -
j_gene: TRBJ2-7
v_gene: TRBV11-1
CDR3aa: CASSLGQGMYEQYF
CDR3nt: TGTGCCAGCAGCCTCGGACAGGGCATGTACGAGCAGTACTTC

d_gene: -
abundance: -
j_gene: TRBJ1-1
v_gene: TRBV28
CDR3aa: CASSLATVNTEAFF
CDR3nt: TGTGCCAGCAGTTTGGCAACAGTGAACACTGAAGCTTTCTTT

d_gene: TRBD1
abundance: -
j_gene: TRBJ1-2
v_gene: TRBV7-2
CDR3aa: CASSAEQTGSAGYTF
CDR3nt: TGTGCCAGCAGCGCAGAGCAGACAGGGTCCGCTGGCTACACCTTC

d_gene: -
abundance: -
j_gene: TRBJ1-1
v_gene: TRBV7-9
CDR3aa: CASSLGQWNTEAFF
CDR3nt: TGTGCCAGCAGCTTGGGACAATGGAACACTGAAGCTTTCTTT

d_gene: -
abundance: -
j_gene: TRBJ2-5
v_gene: TRBV14
CDR3aa: CASSQVPARGGTPQETQYF
CDR3nt: TGTGCCAGCAGCCAAGTTCCAGCGAGGGGGGGAACCCCCCAAGAGACCCAGTACTTC

d_gene: TRBD2
abundance: once
j_gene: TRBJ2-6
v_gene: TRBV19
CDR3aa: CASSVGTSGRATSGANVLTF
CDR3nt: TGTGCCAGTAGTGTGGGGACTAGCGGGAGGGCGACTTCTGGGGCCAACGTCCTGACTTTC

d_gene: -
abundance: -
j_gene: TRBJ2-1
v_gene: TRBV4-1
CDR3aa: CASSQPAGTPRNEQFF
CDR3nt: TGCGCCAGCAGCCAACCGGCCGGGACTCCTCGCAATGAGCAGTTCTTC

d_gene: -
abundance: -
j_gene: TRBJ1-6
v_gene: TRBV19
CDR3aa: CASSIGGSDSPLHF
CDR3nt: TGTGCCAGTAGTATAGGCGGTTCGGATTCACCCCTCCACTTT

d_gene: TRBD1
abundance: few
j_gene: TRBJ1-6
v_gene: TRBV19
CDR3aa: CASTDNRGIPLHF
CDR3nt: TGTGCCAGTACTGACAACAGGGGAATACCCCTCCACTTT

d_gene: TRBD1
abundance: once
j_gene: TRBJ1-5
v_gene: TRBV5-1
CDR3aa: CASSVTGGNQPQHF
CDR3nt: TGCGCCAGCAGCGTGACAGGGGGAAATCAGCCCCAGCATTTT

d_gene: TRBD1
abundance: -
j_gene: TRBJ2-7
v_gene: TRBV5-5
CDR3aa: CASSPSFNLVGGDEQYF
CDR3nt: TGTGCCAGCAGCCCCTCATTCAACTTGGTAGGGGGCGACGAGCAGTACTTC

d_gene: -
abundance: few
j_gene: TRBJ1-2
v_gene: TRBV7-2
CDR3aa: CASSSSRGTSYGYTF
CDR3nt: TGTGCCAGCAGCTCCTCCAGGGGTACAAGCTATGGCTACACCTTC

d_gene: TRBD2
abundance: -
j_gene: TRBJ2-1
v_gene: TRBV6-2/TRBV6-3
CDR3aa: CASSYRAGEAYNEQFF
CDR3nt: TGTGCCAGCAGTTACAGAGCGGGAGAGGCCTACAATGAGCAGTTCTTC

d_gene: TRBD1
abundance: -
j_gene: TRBJ2-6
v_gene: TRBV29-1
CDR3aa: CSVDPRTGCSGANVLTF
CDR3nt: TGCAGCGTTGACCCGAGGACAGGGTGTTCTGGGGCCAACGTCCTGACTTTC

d_gene: TRBD1
abundance: -
j_gene: TRBJ1-3
v_gene: TRBV6-5
CDR3aa: CASSPGTVAGNTIYF
CDR3nt: TGTGCCAGCAGTCCGGGGACAGTGGCTGGAAACACCATATATTTT

d_gene: TRBD1
abundance: -
j_gene: TRBJ2-5
v_gene: TRBV9
CDR3aa: CASSVQGAGETQYF
CDR3nt: TGTGCCAGCAGCGTACAGGGGGCCGGGGAGACCCAGTACTTC

d_gene: TRBD1
abundance: -
j_gene: TRBJ2-2
v_gene: TRBV3-1/TRBV3-2
CDR3aa: CASSPGQGAGELFF
CDR3nt: TGTGCCAGCAGCCCGGGACAGGGAGCCGGGGAGCTGTTTTTT

d_gene: TRBD2
abundance: -
j_gene: TRBJ2-1
v_gene: TRBV4-3
CDR3aa: CASSQEWLGLVSWEQFF
CDR3nt: TGCGCCAGCAGCCAAGAGTGGCTGGGACTAGTATCGTGGGAGCAGTTCTTC